Shown below are 3 T cell receptor beta chains from a single sample sequenced in a study of vaccination and CD4 T cells after COVID-19. The treatment here: roughly nine-day PBMC culture with coronavirus spike peptide pools or control peptides (ViraFEST assay). These TCRs' antigens remain unknown. The Oncomine TCR Beta short-read assay sequenced DNA from cultured CD4+ T cells. TCRdb reanalysed the PCR reads using MiXCR and keeps one entry per CDR3 protein. The sample lists some 12,000 distinct CDR3 sequences, about 37% occurring once. Specimen: cultured CD4+ T cells from blood. All receptors derive from a human donor with COVID-19.

This CDR3 reads CASSITGGAATEAFF. CDR3 coding DNA: TGTGCCAGCAGCATAACAGGGGGCGCGGCCACTGAAGCTTTCTTT. The chain recombines TRBV5-4 with TRBJ1-1; TRBD1 matches at 9 bases. CDR3 size: 15 residues. The V gene end was trimmed by 4 bases and the J gene end by 4 bases; junction bases not matched to a gene: 8. Looked up from germline, CDR1 is SGHNT and CDR2 is YYREEE (reference sequence).

The V gene is TRBV6-2 or TRBV6-3, the J gene TRBJ2-2; D is ambiguous. Trimming took off 11 bases at V and 0 bases at J, with 13 bases between the two ends. CDR3 size: 14 residues. Germline V gene lookup returns CDR1 MNHEY and CDR2 SVGEGT. The CDR3 region is CAGSDPPNTGELFF. CDR3 DNA: TGTGCCGGGTCCGACCCCCCGAACACCGGGGAGCTGTTTTTT.

This clonotype is categorized as medium-sized. This chain connects TRBV30 to TRBJ1-2; TRBD1 matches at 7 bases. J lost 7 bases, V lost 8 bases, and 10 bases had no gene match. Per the germline V gene, CDR1 is GTSNPN and CDR2 is SVGIG (reference sequence). The CDR3 runs to 12 residues. CDR3 sequence (DNA): TGTGCCAGACAGGGCCCCGGGTTTGGCTACACCTTC. Amino acids: CARQGPGFGYTF.